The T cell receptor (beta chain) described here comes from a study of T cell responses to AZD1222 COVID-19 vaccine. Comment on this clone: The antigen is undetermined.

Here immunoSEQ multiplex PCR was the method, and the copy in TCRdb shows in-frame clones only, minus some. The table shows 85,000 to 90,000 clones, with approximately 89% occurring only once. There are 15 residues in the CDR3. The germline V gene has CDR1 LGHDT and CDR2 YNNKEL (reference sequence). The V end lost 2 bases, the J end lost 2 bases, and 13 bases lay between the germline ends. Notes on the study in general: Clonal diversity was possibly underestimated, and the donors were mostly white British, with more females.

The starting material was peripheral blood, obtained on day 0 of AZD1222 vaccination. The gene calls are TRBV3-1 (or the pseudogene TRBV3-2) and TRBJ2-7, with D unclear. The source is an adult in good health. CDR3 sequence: CASSQRNRATYEQYF. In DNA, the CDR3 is TGTGCCAGCAGCCAACGGAATCGGGCAACCTACGAGCAGTACTTC.